These T cell receptor beta chains were read from a single sample in a study of blood T cell repertoires in COVID-19. Sequencing was performed with immunoSEQ multiplex PCR; in TCRdb, only in-frame clones are kept and a portion is missing. In the table there are 150,000 to 200,000 clones, 88% of which are singletons. The sequenced material came from peripheral blood. The receptors were sampled from a human donor in a cohort sampled during active COVID-19. CDR3s include the opening cysteine and the closing phenylalanine or tryptophan. Each record gives: CDR3 protein, J gene, V gene.

cdr3_aa: CASSTGQGEQYF; j_call: TRBJ2-7; v_call: TRBV5-4
cdr3_aa: CASSLLRGASGSDEQYF; j_call: TRBJ2-7; v_call: TRBV7-2
cdr3_aa: CASSLRPSGTGKFEQYF; j_call: TRBJ2-7; v_call: TRBV7-2
cdr3_aa: CASSSGQILRGYTF; j_call: TRBJ1-2; v_call: TRBV7-2
cdr3_aa: CASSPGLAGYYEQYF; j_call: TRBJ2-7; v_call: TRBV18
cdr3_aa: CASTIAGTGNYEQYF; j_call: TRBJ2-7; v_call: TRBV5-1
cdr3_aa: CASSLGSTGASGELFF; j_call: TRBJ2-2; v_call: TRBV5-6
cdr3_aa: CASSLHGAAKYF; j_call: TRBJ2-5; v_call: TRBV5-5
cdr3_aa: CASSLRTTRTGSEAFF; j_call: TRBJ1-1; v_call: TRBV28
cdr3_aa: CASDRDREYGYTF; j_call: TRBJ1-2; v_call: TRBV12-3/TRBV12-4
cdr3_aa: CAWSLGRGGNTGELFF; j_call: TRBJ2-2; v_call: TRBV30
cdr3_aa: CASSVGTSGISQYF; j_call: TRBJ2-7; v_call: TRBV25-1
cdr3_aa: CASSSGGFFSPLHF; j_call: TRBJ1-6; v_call: TRBV6-5
cdr3_aa: CASVGVGDSYEQYF; j_call: TRBJ2-7; v_call: TRBV6-5
cdr3_aa: CASSQATPAQGAGNTIYF; j_call: TRBJ1-3; v_call: TRBV4-3
cdr3_aa: CASSSTGKRYGYTF; j_call: TRBJ1-2; v_call: TRBV6-2/TRBV6-3
cdr3_aa: CASSFQGNSGNTIYF; j_call: TRBJ1-3; v_call: TRBV5-5
cdr3_aa: CAWSDSYNSPLHF; j_call: TRBJ1-6; v_call: TRBV30
cdr3_aa: CASSQGTEPYEQYF; j_call: TRBJ2-7; v_call: TRBV3-1/TRBV3-2
cdr3_aa: CASSPGTGAVQYF; j_call: TRBJ2-7; v_call: TRBV4-1
cdr3_aa: CASTPGQGDNSPLHF; j_call: TRBJ1-6; v_call: TRBV6-5
cdr3_aa: CAISGTGGDDGYTF; j_call: TRBJ1-2; v_call: TRBV10-3
cdr3_aa: CASSSGLGNEQFF; j_call: TRBJ2-1; v_call: TRBV7-7
cdr3_aa: CASSLGGGTGNTIYF; j_call: TRBJ1-3; v_call: TRBV5-4
cdr3_aa: CASSLGMGQGAQFF; j_call: TRBJ2-1; v_call: TRBV7-9
cdr3_aa: CASSLQGAQTEQYF; j_call: TRBJ2-7; v_call: TRBV5-1
cdr3_aa: CASSGDRREQYF; j_call: TRBJ2-7; v_call: TRBV27
cdr3_aa: CASSSTGQPGGNEKLFF; j_call: TRBJ1-4; v_call: TRBV27
cdr3_aa: CSGAGQGENYGYTF; j_call: TRBJ1-2; v_call: TRBV29-1
cdr3_aa: CASSYEAGTGERNQPQHF; j_call: TRBJ1-5; v_call: TRBV6-2/TRBV6-3
cdr3_aa: CASSIPNNEQFF; j_call: TRBJ2-1; v_call: TRBV19
cdr3_aa: CASSLLAGDGEQFF; j_call: TRBJ2-1; v_call: TRBV7-2
cdr3_aa: CASTSPDRGLETQYF; j_call: TRBJ2-5; v_call: TRBV2
cdr3_aa: CASSSRQGYGYTF; j_call: TRBJ1-2; v_call: TRBV7-2
cdr3_aa: CAWSIRQGVYEQYF; j_call: TRBJ2-7; v_call: TRBV30
cdr3_aa: CASSRGKDGNTIYF; j_call: TRBJ1-3; v_call: TRBV6-5
cdr3_aa: CASSEVAGARGNF; j_call: TRBJ2-7; v_call: TRBV7-9
cdr3_aa: CASSPPGVIHGYTF; j_call: TRBJ1-2; v_call: TRBV7-8
cdr3_aa: CASSLTRGTSGSHEQFF; j_call: TRBJ2-1; v_call: TRBV28
cdr3_aa: CASSSTGWYGYTF; j_call: TRBJ1-2; v_call: TRBV11-2
cdr3_aa: CASSPQVGATDTQYF; j_call: TRBJ2-3; v_call: TRBV4-1
cdr3_aa: CAISEAGGEYEQFF; j_call: TRBJ2-1; v_call: TRBV10-3
cdr3_aa: CASSVGQTTGELFF; j_call: TRBJ2-2; v_call: TRBV9
cdr3_aa: CASSLGQGAWGYGYTF; j_call: TRBJ1-2; v_call: TRBV3-1/TRBV3-2
cdr3_aa: CASSFRGRGANTGELFF; j_call: TRBJ2-2; v_call: TRBV27
cdr3_aa: CASSLDDRVSSYEQYF; j_call: TRBJ2-7; v_call: TRBV7-6
cdr3_aa: CASSLAGQGAQDEQFF; j_call: TRBJ2-1; v_call: TRBV5-1
cdr3_aa: CASSQAEGGPGDTQYF; j_call: TRBJ2-3; v_call: TRBV4-3
cdr3_aa: CASSLAPAGGAAFF; j_call: TRBJ1-1; v_call: TRBV11-2
cdr3_aa: CASSSQGHSNQPQHF; j_call: TRBJ1-5; v_call: TRBV19
cdr3_aa: CASSTQADTQYF; j_call: TRBJ2-3; v_call: TRBV27
cdr3_aa: CASSPGQLYGYTF; j_call: TRBJ1-2; v_call: TRBV28
cdr3_aa: CASSQGLAGGPDTQYF; j_call: TRBJ2-3; v_call: TRBV13
cdr3_aa: CASSMETSGSYNEQFF; j_call: TRBJ2-1; v_call: TRBV19
cdr3_aa: CASSQDLLGRNFAGNTIYF; j_call: TRBJ1-3; v_call: TRBV14
cdr3_aa: CASSKPRYEQYF; j_call: TRBJ2-7; v_call: TRBV7-2
cdr3_aa: CASSFTGYGYTF; j_call: TRBJ1-2; v_call: TRBV7-2
cdr3_aa: CASSLGLAGLANEQFF; j_call: TRBJ2-1; v_call: TRBV27
cdr3_aa: CASSAVGAGGQPQHF; j_call: TRBJ1-5; v_call: TRBV7-8